This passage covers 26 T cell receptor beta chains from one sample sequenced in a study of human T cells and chemical hapten exposure. Noted time point: patch test 2, 6 weeks after DPC sensitization. Treatment indicated: therapeutic diphenylcyclopropenone sensitization with weekly scalp DPC. TCRdb analysed the RACE reads with MiXCR anew, one entry per CDR3 protein. The sample records about 96,000 distinct CDR3 sequences, over 7.5% being singletons. The material was whole blood, obtained in connection with sensitization to the hapten diphenylcyclopropenone (DPC). All receptors come from a woman in her 40s with alopecia areata. Some clones in this sample may be carry-over from other donors' samples.

This clonotype was observed a few times. The rearrangement uses TRBV5-4 and TRBJ2-2; TRBD2 matches at 8 bases. V trimming: 4 bases; J trimming: 3 bases; junction bases outside the gene matches: 2. Germline CDR1 reads SGHNT; CDR2 reads YYREEE (reference sequence). The CDR3 is 14 amino acids. CDR3 region: CASSPSGHTGELFF. In DNA form, the CDR3 reads TGTGCCAGCAGCCCTAGCGGGCACACCGGGGAGCTGTTTTTT.

This chain joins TRBV4-3 and TRBJ2-7, with unresolved D. The germline CDR1 and CDR2 sequences are LGHNA and YSLEER. The length of the CDR3 is 15 residues. Trimming left V 0 bases short and J 4 bases short, with 13 bases between. In nucleotides, the CDR3 is TGCGCCAGCAGCCAAGATCGAATGGGGTTATACGAGCAGTACTTC. Residues: CASSQDRMGLYEQYF.

The rearrangement joins TRBV5-4 to TRBJ2-5, with TRBD1 as a possible D gene (6 bases). Germline V gene sequence: CDR1 SGHNT, CDR2 YYREEE (reference sequence). V was clipped by 3 bases and J by 5 bases, with 11 bases between them. CDR3 length: 13 residues. The CDR3 protein is CASSSGQSETQYF. For the CDR3, the DNA is TGTGCCAGCAGCTCCGGACAGTCGGAGACCCAGTACTTC.

This clonotype was counted many times. This sequence joins TRBV3-1 and TRBJ1-1; D possibly corresponds to TRBD1 (6 bases). The CDR3 is 18 amino acids. V was shortened by 3 bases and J by 5 bases, with 25 bases between the two germline ends. Germline V gives CDR1 LGHDT, CDR2 YNNKEL (reference sequence). The CDR3 coding sequence is TGTGCCAGCAGCCACGAGACCCTTGCACAGGGTCGTGGTACTGAAGCTTTCTTT. It encodes CASSHETLAQGRGTEAFF.

This clonotype was picked up many times. The chain couples TRBV7-2 to TRBJ2-5; D remains ambiguous. V was clipped by 4 bases and J by 4 bases, with 16 bases between them. The CDR3 is 15 residues long. CDR1 is SGHTA, CDR2 FQGNSA, per germline. CDR3 bases: TGTGCCAGCAGCTCGGACGGAGCCCCCATAGAGACCCAGTACTTC. Translation gives CASSSDGAPIETQYF. Together with reference TRBV7-2 and TRBJ2-5, the CDR3 gives the full variable domain: GAGVSQSPSNKVTEKGKDVELRCDPISGHTALYWYRQSLGQGLEFLIYFQGNSAPDKSGLPSDRFSAERTGGSVSTLTIQRTQQEDSAVYLCASSSDGAPIETQYFGPGTRLLVL.

This clonotype showed up many times. This chain joins TRBV7-3 and TRBJ2-5; 14 bases match TRBD2. The germline CDR1 and CDR2 sequences are SGHTA and FQGTGA. V shed 5 bases, J shed 7 bases, and the junction held 6 bases outside the gene matches. The length of the CDR3 is 15 residues. Here the CDR3 reads CASSPSTSGRGTQYF. The CDR3, as DNA: TGTGCCAGCAGCCCCTCGACTAGCGGGAGGGGGACCCAGTACTTC.

This clonotype appeared many times. This chain uses TRBV12-3 or TRBV12-4 with TRBJ1-1; no firm D call. This CDR3 is built from 13 residues. V lost 2 bases, J lost 1 base, and 5 bases lay in between. CDR3 sequence reads: CASSLRANTEAFF. The CDR3 DNA reads as TGTGCCAGCAGTTTAAGGGCGAACACTGAAGCTTTCTTT.

A few counts support this clonotype. The CDR3 bases are TGTGCCAGCAGCAAAGTCAGGGGGCGTGATTACACCGGGGAGCTGTTTTTT. Translation: CASSKVRGRDYTGELFF. V and J are TRBV27 and TRBJ2-2, with TRBD1 identical over 8 bases. The germline CDR1 and CDR2 sequences are MNHEY and SMNVEV (reference sequence). This CDR3 comprises 17 residues. With 6 bases clipped from V and 3 bases from J, the junction kept 12 bases outside the gene matches.

The rearrangement uses TRBV20-1 and TRBJ1-6; no reliable D call. Germline V lookup: CDR1 DFQATT, CDR2 SNEGSKA (reference sequence). Between the trimmed V and J ends, which lost 0 bases and 0 bases, there was a span of 12 bases. The CDR3 runs to 17 residues. CDR3 region: CSARDLVTSSYNSPLHF. The CDR3, as DNA: TGCAGTGCTAGAGATCTCGTGACTAGCTCCTATAATTCACCCCTCCACTTT.

J is TRBJ2-7 and V is TRBV29-1; D possibly corresponds to TRBD1 (7 bases). Germline CDR1 is SQVTM and CDR2 is ANQGSEA. The CDR3 has 13 amino acids. V was pared by 8 bases and J by 1 base, with 15 bases between. CDR3 sequence: CSSRDSQSYEQYF. In DNA form, the CDR3 reads TGCAGCTCGCGGGACAGCCAATCCTACGAGCAGTACTTC.

There are a few counts of this clonotype. V usage is TRBV20-1 and J usage is TRBJ2-6, with D perhaps matching TRBD1 (6 bases). Germline CDR1 DFQATT, CDR2 SNEGSKA (reference sequence). This CDR3 is built from 13 residues. Trimming took off 5 bases at V and 2 bases at J, with 7 bases between the two ends. Written as DNA, the CDR3 is TGCAGTGCTCCAGGGGCTGGGGCCAACGTCCTGACTTTC. Its protein is CSAPGAGANVLTF.

The J gene is TRBJ2-7, the V gene TRBV27; 8 bases map to TRBD1. Germline-derived CDR1 and CDR2 are MNHEY and SMNVEV (reference sequence). The CDR3 has 15 residues. V lost 1 base, J lost 4 bases, and 6 bases stayed unmatched. The CDR3 is CASSLYQGAIYEQYF. CDR3 sequence (DNA): TGTGCCAGCAGTTTATACCAGGGGGCGATTTACGAGCAGTACTTC.

The CDR3 is CASTQQGKGYGYTF. DNA for the CDR3: TGTGCCAGCACCCAACAGGGCAAGGGCTATGGCTACACCTTC. The chain is built from TRBV12-3 or TRBV12-4 and TRBJ1-2, with TRBD1 as a possible D gene (6 bases). This CDR3 has 14 amino acids. V lost 7 bases and J lost 4, with 16 bases in between.

The sample holds a few counts of this clonotype. The rearrangement links TRBV28 to TRBJ2-3; 9 bases are shared with TRBD2. Germline CDR1 and CDR2: MDHEN and SYDVKM. CDR3 length: 17 residues. V lost 3 bases to trimming and J lost 6 bases; unmatched junction nucleotides: 13. The CDR3 loop reads CASSFPPTSGPEDTQYF. The CDR3, as DNA: TGTGCCAGCAGTTTCCCCCCGACTAGCGGCCCCGAGGATACGCAGTATTTT.

This clonotype has at least ten counts. This sequence joins TRBV5-4 and TRBJ2-6; D is perhaps TRBD1 (7 bases). Trimming took 0 bases from V and 0 from J, leaving 16 bases between them. There are 19 residues in the CDR3. CDR1 SGHNT and CDR2 YYREEE come from the germline V gene (reference sequence). The DNA for the CDR3 is TGTGCCAGCAGCTTGGCCCCGCCAGGGGGGAACTCTGGGGCCAACGTCCTGACTTTC. Translation gives CASSLAPPGGNSGANVLTF.

This clonotype was observed at least ten times. J is TRBJ2-5 and V is TRBV20-1; D is undetermined. CDR1 is DFQATT and CDR2 is SNEGSKA in the germline V gene (reference sequence). This CDR3 is 10 amino acids long. V lost 6 bases and J lost 4, with 6 bases in between. The CDR3 coding sequence is TGCAGTGCGACCCGAGAGACCCAGTACTTC. Translating it yields CSATRETQYF.

This clonotype was counted only a few times. The chain combines TRBV6-2 or TRBV6-3 with TRBJ2-5; D not certain. Germline CDR1 and CDR2: MNHEY and SVGEGT. Trimming removed 2 bases from V and 2 bases from J, with 9 bases in between. This CDR3 is built from 14 residues. The CDR3 loop reads CASSYVSNQETQYF. CDR3 DNA sequence: TGTGCCAGCAGTTACGTCAGTAATCAAGAGACCCAGTACTTC.

In its sample, this clonotype was seen a few times. The chain employs TRBV18 and TRBJ1-6, with D possibly matching TRBD1 (6 bases). CDR3 length: 15 residues. V lost 0 bases and J lost 5, with 8 bases in between. Germline assignment: CDR1 KGHSH and CDR2 LQKENI. CDR3 in amino acids: CASSPPGHHNSPLHF. The CDR3 DNA reads as TGTGCCAGCTCACCACCGGGACATCATAATTCACCCCTCCACTTT. The variable domain in full, completed from reference TRBV18 and TRBJ1-6, reads NAGVMQNPRHLVRRRGQEARLRCSPMKGHSHVYWYRQLPEEGLKFMVYLQKENIIDESGMPKERFSAEFPKEGPSILRIQQVVRGDSAAYFCASSPPGHHNSPLHFGNGTRLTVT.

In this sample, this clonotype turned up many times. The genes are TRBV6-2 or TRBV6-3 and TRBJ2-1, with D possibly being TRBD2 (5 bases). Germline CDR1 reads MNHEY; CDR2 reads SVGEGT. V was pared by 0 bases and J by 9 bases, with 12 bases between. This CDR3 is 14 amino acids long. CDR3 protein: CASSYSTFAGEQFF. The CDR3 DNA sequence: TGTGCCAGCAGTTACTCGACTTTTGCGGGTGAGCAGTTCTTC.

The rearrangement links TRBV12-3 or TRBV12-4 to TRBJ1-6; D not certain. Trimming left V 4 bases short and J 10 bases short, with 8 bases between. This CDR3 contains 12 residues. CDR3: CASSYPQSPLHF. As DNA, the CDR3 is TGTGCCAGCAGTTACCCTCAGTCACCCCTCCACTTT.

This clonotype was recorded at least ten times. This chain links TRBV7-2 with TRBJ2-7; 11 nucleotides align to TRBD2. The CDR3 totals 15 residues. V lost 3 bases, J lost 4 bases, and 5 bases stayed unmatched. The germline V gene encodes CDR1 SGHTA and CDR2 FQGNSA. The CDR3 DNA follows: TGTGCCAGCAGCTTGGGAACTAGCGGGGGTTACGAGCAGTACTTC. Translating it yields CASSLGTSGGYEQYF.

Many counts were recorded for this clonotype. This chain links TRBV5-1 with TRBJ2-3; 11 nucleotides line up with TRBD2. This CDR3 is 19 amino acids long. The trim removed 7 bases at V and 5 bases at J, leaving 21 bases unmatched. Germline V gives CDR1 SGHRS, CDR2 YFSETQ. The DNA for the CDR3 is TGCGCCAGCTCACAAGGAGGGCTAGCGGGAGGTCCCGGGCGAGATACGCAGTATTTT. Translated: CASSQGGLAGGPGRDTQYF.

This clonotype was seen a handful of times. The chain combines TRBV7-2 with TRBJ1-5; D is perhaps TRBD1 (5 bases). CDR3 size: 16 residues. The germline V and J ends were trimmed by 1 base and 2 bases, with 12 bases remaining between them. Germline V lookup: CDR1 SGHTA, CDR2 FQGNSA. CDR3: CASSLGGLRGNQPQHF. The DNA for the CDR3 is TGTGCCAGCAGCTTAGGAGGCCTCAGGGGCAATCAGCCCCAGCATTTT.

Only a few counts were recorded for this clonotype. This sequence joins TRBV20-1 and TRBJ1-1; D is ambiguous. Trimming left V 3 bases short and J 1 base short, with 9 bases between. The CDR3 runs 13 residues. Germline CDR1 reads DFQATT; CDR2 reads SNEGSKA (reference sequence). The CDR3 DNA follows: TGCAGTGCTAGCTACACCTCGAACACTGAAGCTTTCTTT. Its translation is CSASYTSNTEAFF.

This clonotype was found many times. DNA of the CDR3: TGTGCCAGCAGCTTAGGACCTAGCGCCGAAGAGACCCAGTACTTC. As protein: CASSLGPSAEETQYF. The chain couples TRBV7-9 to TRBJ2-5; D perhaps matches TRBD2 (6 bases). This CDR3 is built from 15 residues. V lost 1 base, J lost 3 bases, and 12 bases lay in between. Germline assignment: CDR1 SEHNR and CDR2 FQNEAQ (reference sequence).

This clonotype was seen a handful of times. The chain has TRBV29-1 and TRBJ1-2, with TRBD1 matching over 7 bases. V was clipped by 5 bases and J by 2 bases; unmatched bases: 17. The CDR3 is 17 amino acids. Germline lookup yields CDR1 SQVTM and CDR2 ANQGSEA. The CDR3 coding sequence is TGCAGCGTTCGAAACCCGACAGGGAGGATGGGAAACTATGGCTACACCTTC. It specifies CSVRNPTGRMGNYGYTF.